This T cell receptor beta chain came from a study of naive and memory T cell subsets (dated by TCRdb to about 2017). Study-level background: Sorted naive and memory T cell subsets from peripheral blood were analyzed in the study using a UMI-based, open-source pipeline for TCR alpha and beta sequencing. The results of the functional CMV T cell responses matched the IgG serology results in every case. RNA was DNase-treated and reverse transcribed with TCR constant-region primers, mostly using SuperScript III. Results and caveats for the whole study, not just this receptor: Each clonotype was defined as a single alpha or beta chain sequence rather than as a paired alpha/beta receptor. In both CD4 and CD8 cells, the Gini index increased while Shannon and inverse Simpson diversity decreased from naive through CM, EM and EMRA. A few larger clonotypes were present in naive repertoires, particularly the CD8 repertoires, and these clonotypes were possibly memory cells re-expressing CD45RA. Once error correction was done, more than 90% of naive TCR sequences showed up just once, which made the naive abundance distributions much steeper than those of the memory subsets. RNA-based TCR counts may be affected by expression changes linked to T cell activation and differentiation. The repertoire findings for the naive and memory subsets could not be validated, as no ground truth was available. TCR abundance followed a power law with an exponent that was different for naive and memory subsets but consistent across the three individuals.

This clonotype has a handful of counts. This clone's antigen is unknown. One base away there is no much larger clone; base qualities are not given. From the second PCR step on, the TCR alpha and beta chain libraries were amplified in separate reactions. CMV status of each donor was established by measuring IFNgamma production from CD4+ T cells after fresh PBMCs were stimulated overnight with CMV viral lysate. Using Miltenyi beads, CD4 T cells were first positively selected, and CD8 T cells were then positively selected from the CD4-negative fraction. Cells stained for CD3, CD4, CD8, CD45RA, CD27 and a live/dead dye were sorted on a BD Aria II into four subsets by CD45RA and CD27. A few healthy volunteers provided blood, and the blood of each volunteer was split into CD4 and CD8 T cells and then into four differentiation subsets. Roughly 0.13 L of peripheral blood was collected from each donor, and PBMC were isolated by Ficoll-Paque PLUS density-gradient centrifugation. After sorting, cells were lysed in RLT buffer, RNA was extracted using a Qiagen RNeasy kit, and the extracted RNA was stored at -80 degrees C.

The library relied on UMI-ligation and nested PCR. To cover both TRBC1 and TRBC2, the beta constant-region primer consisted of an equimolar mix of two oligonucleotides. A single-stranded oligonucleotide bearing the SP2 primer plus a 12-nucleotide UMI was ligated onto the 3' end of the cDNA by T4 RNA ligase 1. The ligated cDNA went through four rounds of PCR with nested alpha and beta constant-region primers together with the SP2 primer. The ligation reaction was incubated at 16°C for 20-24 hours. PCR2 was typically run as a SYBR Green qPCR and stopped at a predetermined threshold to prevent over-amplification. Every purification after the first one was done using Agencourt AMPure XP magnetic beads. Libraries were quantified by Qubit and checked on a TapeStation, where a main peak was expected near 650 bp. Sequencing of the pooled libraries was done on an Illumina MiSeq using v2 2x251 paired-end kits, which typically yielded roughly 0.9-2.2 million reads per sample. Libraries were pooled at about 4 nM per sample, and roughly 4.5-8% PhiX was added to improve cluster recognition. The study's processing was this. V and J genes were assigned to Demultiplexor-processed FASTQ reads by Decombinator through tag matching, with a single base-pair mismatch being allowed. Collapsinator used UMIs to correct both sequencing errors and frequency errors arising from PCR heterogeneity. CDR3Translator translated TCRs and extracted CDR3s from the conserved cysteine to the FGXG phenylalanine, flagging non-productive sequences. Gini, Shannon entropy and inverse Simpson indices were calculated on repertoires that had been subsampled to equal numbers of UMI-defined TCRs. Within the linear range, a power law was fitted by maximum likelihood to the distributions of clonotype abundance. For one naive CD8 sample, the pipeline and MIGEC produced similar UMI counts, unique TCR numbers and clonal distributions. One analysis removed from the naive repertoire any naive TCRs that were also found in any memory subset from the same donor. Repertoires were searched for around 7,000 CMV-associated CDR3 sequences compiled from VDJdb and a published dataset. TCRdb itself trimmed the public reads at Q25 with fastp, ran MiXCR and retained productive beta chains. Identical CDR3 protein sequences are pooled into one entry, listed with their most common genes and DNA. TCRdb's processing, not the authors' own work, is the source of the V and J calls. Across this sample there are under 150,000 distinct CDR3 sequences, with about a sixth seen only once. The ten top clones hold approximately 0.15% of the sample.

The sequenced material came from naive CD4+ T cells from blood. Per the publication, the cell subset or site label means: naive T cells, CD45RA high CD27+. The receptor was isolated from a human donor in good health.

CDR3 protein: CASSRGAGRNNQPQHF. Read as DNA, the sequence is TGTGCCAGCAGTCGAGGGGCAGGAAGGAACAATCAGCCCCAGCATTTT. The rearranged segments are TRBV6-5 and TRBJ1-5; perhaps TRBD1 is the D gene, with 5 bases matching. The CDR3, cysteine through phenylalanine, is 16 amino acids long. Only the CDR3 DNA is retained, 48 bases long and in frame from the first base. V sheds 5 bases and J sheds 3 bases, leaving 17 bases between their ends. The germline V gene supplies CDR1 MNHEY and CDR2 SVGAGI.